The entry below describes one TCR beta chain. The antigen remains undetermined. This entry is derived from a study of cytomegalovirus exposure and HLA in healthy donors. Notes on the study in general: Certain indistinguishable V segments, among them TRBV6-2 and TRBV6-3, were excluded. Later analysis demonstrated an association between a missense DCLRE1C variant and TCR beta V- and J-gene trimming. Most CMV-associated TCR beta chains were later found to appear HLA-restricted.

The PCR ran on 60 Vbeta and 13 Jbeta primers. Here immunoSEQ multiplex PCR was the method, and the copy in TCRdb shows in-frame clones only, minus some. There are roughly 120,000 clones in the sample; around 78% occur only once, and around 4% lies in the top ten. The CDR3 is 14 residues long. The sequence was obtained from a middle-aged man in good health and CMV-seronegative. The chain joins TRBV21-1 to TRBJ2-7; whether TRBD2, the table's D call, matches the DNA was not checked. TRBV21-1 constitutes a pseudogene. The sequenced sample consisted of PBMCs. The CDR3 DNA reads as TGTGCCAGCAGCTGTCGGGTCCTGGCCTACGAGCAGTACTTC. Its protein product is CASSCRVLAYEQYF.